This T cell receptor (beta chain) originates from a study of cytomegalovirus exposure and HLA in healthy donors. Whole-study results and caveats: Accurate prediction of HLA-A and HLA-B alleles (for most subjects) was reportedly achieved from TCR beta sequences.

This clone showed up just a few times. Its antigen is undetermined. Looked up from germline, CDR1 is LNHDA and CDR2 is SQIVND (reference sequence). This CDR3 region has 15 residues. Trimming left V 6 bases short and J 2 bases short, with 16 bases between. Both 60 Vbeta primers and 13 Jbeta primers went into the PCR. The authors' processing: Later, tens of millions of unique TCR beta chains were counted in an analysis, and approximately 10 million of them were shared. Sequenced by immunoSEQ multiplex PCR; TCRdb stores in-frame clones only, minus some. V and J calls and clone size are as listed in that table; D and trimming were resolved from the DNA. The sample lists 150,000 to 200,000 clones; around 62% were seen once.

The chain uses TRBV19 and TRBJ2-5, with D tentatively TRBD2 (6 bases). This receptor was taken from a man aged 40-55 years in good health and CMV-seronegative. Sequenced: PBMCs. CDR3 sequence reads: CASSLKGGRQETQYF. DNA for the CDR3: TGTGCCAGTAGCCTCAAGGGAGGACGGCAAGAGACCCAGTACTTC. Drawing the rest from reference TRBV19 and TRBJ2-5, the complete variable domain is DGGITQSPKYLFRKEGQNVTLSCEQNLNHDAMYWYRQDPGQGLRLIYYSQIVNDFQKGDIAEGYSVSREKKESFPLTVTSAQKNPTAFYLCASSLKGGRQETQYFGPGTRLLVL.